These 16 T cell receptor beta chains were all obtained from the same sample, sequenced in a study of regulatory T cells in long-lasting Graves disease. Time point given: newly diagnosed GD, antithyroid drugs for less than 3 months. Researchers made the TCR library from RNA that was extracted from PBMCs. Assembly of TCR beta libraries relied on iRepertoire HTBI primers together with Arm-PCR of CDR3 regions. TCRdb reprocessed the multiplex PCR reads via MiXCR and lists one record per CDR3 protein. This table holds about 440,000 distinct CDR3 sequences, under 15% found once. This same sample was also taken into another study, of T cells in Graves' hyperthyroidism and ophthalmopathy.

The material was peripheral blood mononuclear cells (PBMCs), obtained at new diagnosis, from a patient treated with antithyroid drugs. These receptors were collected from a woman in her thirties with Graves disease.

This clonotype appeared many times. This chain uses TRBV20-1 with TRBJ2-3, with a weak D call TRBD1 (5 bases). CDR1 is DFQATT and CDR2 is SNEGSKA in the germline V gene (reference sequence). The CDR3 covers 14 residues. V dropped 3 bases and J dropped 0 bases, with 10 bases sitting between them. CDR3 residues: CSARRQTSTDTQYF. The CDR3 DNA sequence: TGCAGTGCTAGGAGACAGACTAGCACAGATACGCAGTATTTT.

This clonotype was counted once. An end of the junction differs from the germline gene, which may be a read error. The rearrangement links TRBV29-1 to TRBJ1-5, with D possibly TRBD1 on 5 matching bases. Germline assignment: CDR1 SQVTM and CDR2 ANQGSEA. CDR3 size: 13 residues. CDR3 nucleotide sequence: TGCGGCGTTGGGGGAAATAGCAATCAGCCCCAGCATTTT. Translating gives CGVGGNSNQPQHF.

This clonotype has ten or more counts. The chain employs TRBV29-1 and TRBJ2-7, with 8 bases fitting TRBD1. V lost 5 bases, J lost 5 bases, and 2 bases stayed unmatched. The CDR3 spans 11 residues. CDR1 and CDR2 from the germline V gene are SQVTM and ANQGSEA. This CDR3 reads CSVYRGDEQYF. DNA for the CDR3: TGCAGCGTTTACAGGGGGGACGAGCAGTACTTC.

This clonotype was seen more than once but under ten times. A much more abundant neighbour one base away suggests this may be a read error. The chain links TRBV12-5 to TRBJ2-1; TRBD2 aligns across 14 bases. The J call is uncertain, as TRBJ2-5 better fits the DNA end. Germline-derived CDR1 and CDR2 are LGHNT and FRNRAP. The CDR3 is 20 amino acids. CDR3 residues: CASGLWGTSGSNLREETQYF. CDR3 DNA: TGTGCTAGTGGTTTGTGGGGGACTAGCGGGAGTAATTTGAGAGAGGAGACCCAGTACTTC.

Points on this clonotype: Since a much larger clone is just one base distant, this may be a read error. This sequence joins TRBV7-9 and TRBJ1-5; no clear D gene. This CDR3 contains 12 residues. From germline, CDR1 is SEHNR and CDR2 FQNEAQ (reference sequence). V gave up 3 bases and J gave up 5 bases, with 5 bases separating them. In DNA, the CDR3 is TGTGCCAGCAGCTTTATGGATCAGCCCCAGCATTTT. It codes for CASSFMDQPQHF.

In its sample, this clonotype was seen many times. The chain uses TRBV9 and TRBJ1-1; the D is unclear. Between the trimmed V and J ends, which lost 0 bases and 8 bases, there was a span of 8 bases. The germline V gene encodes CDR1 SGDLS and CDR2 YYNGEE. The length of the CDR3 is 12 residues. Here the CDR3 reads CASSVDQREAFF. CDR3 bases: TGTGCCAGCAGCGTAGATCAGAGGGAAGCTTTCTTT.

CDR3 nucleotide sequence: TGTGCCAGCAGTAAAGACCGGGACAGGGGGCGGTTTGGTGAGCAGTTCTTC. As protein: CASSKDRDRGRFGEQFF. The genes are TRBV6-1 and TRBJ2-1, with 12 nucleotides matching TRBD1. The CDR3 is made up of 17 amino acids. V shed 5 bases, J shed 9 bases, and the junction held 14 bases outside the gene matches. Germline V lookup: CDR1 MNHNS, CDR2 SASEGT.

This clonotype was picked up many times. The CDR3 loop is CAWNRGGGWEYGYTF. CDR3 sequence (DNA): TGTGCCTGGAACCGAGGGGGGGGCTGGGAGTATGGCTACACCTTC. The rearrangement links TRBV30 to TRBJ1-2; D may be TRBD1 (6 bases). The germline V and J ends were trimmed by 4 bases and 5 bases, with 20 bases remaining between them. This CDR3 is 15 amino acids long. Germline V gene lookup returns CDR1 GTSNPN and CDR2 SVGIG (reference sequence).

This clonotype has at least ten counts. This sequence joins TRBV27 and TRBJ2-2; D is tentatively TRBD1 or TRBD2 (5 bases each). The V end was cut by 4 bases, the J end by 3 bases, with 15 bases between. The CDR3 spans 16 residues. Germline V CDR1 and CDR2: MNHEY, SMNVEV (reference sequence). The CDR3 sequence is CASSSPPGPHTGELFF. In DNA, the CDR3 is TGTGCCAGCAGTTCCCCCCCGGGACCCCACACCGGGGAGCTGTTTTTT.

This clonotype was observed many times. The chain is built from TRBV5-1 and TRBJ2-7; D remains unclear. The V gene's germline CDR1 is SGHRS and CDR2 YFSETQ. V was clipped by 0 bases and J by 5 bases, with 6 bases between them. The CDR3 consists of 12 residues. The CDR3 nucleotides are TGCGCCAGCAGCTTGGAAGGTAACGAGCAGTACTTC. This encodes CASSLEGNEQYF.

This clonotype was picked up many times. The chain combines TRBV5-1 with TRBJ1-1; 9 nucleotides line up with TRBD1. The CDR3 consists of 14 residues. V was pared by 5 bases and J by 9 bases, with 11 bases of the junction left unmatched. Germline values: CDR1 SGHRS, CDR2 YFSETQ. CDR3 nucleotide sequence: TGCGCCAGCAGAGAGGGGACAGGGTCTTCGAAAGCTTTCTTT. This encodes CASREGTGSSKAFF.

This clonotype was counted many times. The chain has TRBV29-1 and TRBJ2-7; no reliable D call. Germline V gene lookup returns CDR1 SQVTM and CDR2 ANQGSEA. Trimming left V 3 bases short and J 2 bases short, with 8 bases between. The CDR3 is 12 residues long. The CDR3 protein is CSVEVQPYEQYF. The CDR3 DNA sequence: TGCAGCGTTGAGGTCCAGCCCTACGAGCAGTACTTC.

The chain combines TRBV11-1 with TRBJ2-7, with 8 bases lining up with TRBD2. CDR3 size: 15 residues. V was pared by 5 bases and J by 0 bases, with 6 bases of the junction left unmatched. CDR1 SGHAT and CDR2 FQDESV come from the germline V gene (reference sequence). The CDR3 DNA follows: TGTGCCAGCAGCCTGAACAGCGGGAGCTCCTACGAGCAGTACTTC. Protein: CASSLNSGSSYEQYF. The complete variable domain, with remaining parts taken from reference TRBV11-1 and TRBJ2-7, reads EAEVAQSPRYKITEKSQAVAFWCDPISGHATLYWYRQILGQGPELLVQFQDESVVDDSQLPKDRFSAERLKGVDSTLKIQPAELGDSAMYLCASSLNSGSSYEQYFGPGTRLTVT.

This clonotype was counted between two and nine times. The chain links TRBV6-2 or TRBV6-3 to TRBJ2-7; D is possibly TRBD2 (5 bases). The ends were cut back, 0 bases at V and 6 bases at J, with 12 bases in the middle. The germline CDR1 and CDR2 sequences are MNHEY and SVGEGT. CDR3 size: 14 residues. The CDR3 sequence: CASSYSHGLGEQYF. The CDR3 DNA reads as TGTGCCAGCAGTTACTCCCACGGACTCGGCGAGCAGTACTTC.

This clonotype was seen at least ten times. The chain joins TRBV6-1 to TRBJ2-7; possibly TRBD1 for D (6 bases). Trimming left V 6 bases short and J 3 bases short, with 24 bases between. The CDR3 runs 17 residues. CDR1 is MNHNS and CDR2 is SASEGT in the germline V gene. CDR3 amino acids: CASSHRAPGPQDYEQYF. The CDR3 nucleotides read TGTGCCAGCAGCCACAGGGCCCCGGGACCTCAGGACTACGAGCAGTACTTC.

This clonotype was seen many times. V and J are TRBV24-1 and TRBJ2-3; D is ambiguous. This CDR3 has 14 amino acids. V dropped 8 bases and J dropped 1 base, with 12 bases sitting between them. Germline CDR1 is KGHDR and CDR2 is SFDVKD. CDR3 loop: CATKAERGTDTQYF. CDR3 nucleotide sequence: TGTGCCACCAAAGCAGAGCGCGGCACAGATACGCAGTATTTT.